Listed below are T cell receptor beta chains from one sample, sequenced in a study of tumor and adjacent non-tumor tissue in lung cancer. One entry per CDR3 protein results from TCRdb running MiXCR on the multiplex PCR reads. The sample lists more than 75,000 distinct CDR3 sequences; about 80% were seen once. Specimen: distant non-tumor lung tissue. These receptors all come from a man aged 55 to 70 with small cell lung cancer. Each CDR3 is given with its conserved first and last residue. Only part of the rows carry a size: once, few, many, or a class if the clone is expanded.

TRBJ2-7,TRBV10-3,many,14,CAISFTRGAYEQYF
TRBJ2-7,TRBV4-2,NA,15,CVSSQERTGTYEQYF
TRBJ1-4,TRBV4-1,NA,15,CASSQVSIPDEKQFF
TRBJ2-7,TRBV11-2,NA,13,CASGLTGPYGQYF
TRBJ2-5,TRBV11-2,NA,15,CASSSRLAVLVAQYF
TRBJ2-1,TRBV29-1,NA,14,CSVEPAQGADEQFF
TRBJ1-6,TRBV11-3,NA,20,CASSPFGTRPSSSYNSPLHF
TRBJ1-4,TRBV6-1,NA,16,CASSVNRDGSNEKPFF
TRBJ1-1,TRBV6-6,NA,11,CASSRNSQAFF
TRBJ2-3,TRBV28,many,16,CASKYSGGGGTDTQYF
TRBJ2-7,TRBV11-2,NA,15,CASSLDCSGIYEQYF
TRBJ2-7,TRBV6-1,NA,14,CPSSDGSGIYEQYF
TRBJ1-5,TRBV6-6,NA,13,CASSFQGGHPQHF
TRBJ2-7,TRBV29-1,NA,14,CSVGGTSRIYEQYF
TRBJ1-2,TRBV12-3/TRBV12-4,NA,13,CASTYRVVYGYTF
TRBJ2-1,TRBV29-1,once,16,CSIEAQWLAGGNKQFF
TRBJ2-2,TRBV10-3,NA,15,CAISTKTQYTGKLFF
TRBJ1-4,TRBV5-4,NA,15,CASNLGQGGNEKLFF
TRBJ2-1,TRBV6-1,NA,14,CASIFRGSSNELFF
TRBJ2-2,TRBV5-1,once,15,CASGFRGQGTGELFF
TRBJ2-5,TRBV14,many,13,CASSQNLDETQYF
TRBJ2-1,TRBV19,NA,15,CTSKDLEGLWNEQFF
TRBJ2-3,TRBV6-6,NA,13,CASRSSNTDMHYF
TRBJ1-5,TRBV6-8,NA,16,CASSRHPTGGNQPQHF
TRBJ1-1,TRBV5-5,NA,13,CASSLVRTTEALF
TRBJ2-5,TRBV20-1,once,13,CSATRDNQEVQYF
TRBJ2-7,TRBV6-6,NA,12,CASSMGHDEKYF
TRBJ2-1,TRBV29-1,NA,16,CSAERWVERGPNEQFF
TRBJ1-5,TRBV12-3/TRBV12-4,many,14,CASSQRMLSQPQHF
TRBJ1-1,TRBV5-5,NA,17,CACSLFNSGRVNTEAFF
TRBJ2-3,TRBV4-2,NA,17,CASSQVQQGVWTGTQYF
TRBJ2-1,TRBV5-1,NA,17,CTSSTGERLEGYNEQFF
TRBJ1-1,TRBV29-1,NA,13,CSVEEHRQDEAIF
TRBJ2-1,TRBV12-3/TRBV12-4,NA,16,CASSINSGRGDNEQLF
TRBJ2-2,TRBV6-1,NA,16,CASDEDHGMQAGELFF
TRBJ2-3,TRBV10-3,NA,15,CAIDRQGSSADTQYF
TRBJ2-5,TRBV4-2,many,15,CASSQDGTTQETQYF
TRBJ1-1,TRBV10-3,NA,14,CAMSDLGLGTEAFF
TRBJ2-1,TRBV6-6,once,11,CASSLSNEKFF
TRBJ2-1,TRBV11-3,NA,17,CASSSPAGEGLYDEQFF
TRBJ2-2,TRBV7-9,many,14,CASSLHQGTGELFF
TRBJ2-3,TRBV6-1,many,15,CASRRTVVLPDTQYF
TRBJ2-1,TRBV11-2,NA,14,CGSSLEPGNNEQIF
TRBJ1-4,TRBV6-1,many,14,CASSSTGTNEKLFF
TRBJ2-2,TRBV24-1,NA,13,CTTRMAPTGELFF
TRBJ2-2,TRBV11-1,medium-sized,16,CASSSRQGYRTGELFF
TRBJ1-1,TRBV4-2,NA,16,CASSPDYGAGSTEAVF
TRBJ2-7,TRBV10-2,few,13,CASSDSRVAEQYF